Shown below are 27 T cell receptor beta chains from a single sample sequenced in a study of identical twins. TCRdb recomputed calls from the 5' RACE reads with MiXCR, one row per CDR3 protein. The table shows about 730,000 distinct CDR3 sequences, with 20% to 25% occurring only once. Another study also made use of these data, one on T cells expressing NK-cell markers.

Specimen: PBMCs. These receptors all stem from a woman aged 18 to 35 in good health.

The rearrangement uses TRBV6-1 and TRBJ2-6, with D uncertain. Per the germline V gene, CDR1 is MNHNS and CDR2 is SASEGT. V lost 3 bases and J lost 2, with 14 bases in between. The CDR3 runs 17 residues. The CDR3 loop is CASSDRLSGPGANVLTF. CDR3 coding DNA: TGTGCCAGCAGTGACCGACTTAGTGGGCCTGGGGCCAACGTCCTGACTTTC.

The rearrangement uses TRBV20-1 and TRBJ2-5, with unresolved D. CDR3 length equals 11 residues. The V end was cut by 5 bases, the J end by 5 bases, with 9 bases between. Germline values: CDR1 DFQATT, CDR2 SNEGSKA (reference sequence). CDR3 sequence (DNA): TGCAGTGCTTCGAAAGAGGAGACCCAGTACTTC. It codes for CSASKEETQYF.

This clonotype is a singleton in its sample. The chain combines TRBV30 with TRBJ2-2; the match to TRBD1 covers 8 bases. Germline values: CDR1 GTSNPN, CDR2 SVGIG (reference sequence). With V trimmed by 4 bases and J by 7 bases, 8 bases remained unmatched. The CDR3 loop spans 14 amino acids. The CDR3 is CAWTTDRVDGELFF. CDR3 DNA sequence: TGTGCCTGGACTACGGACAGGGTAGACGGGGAGCTGTTTTTT.

The chain joins TRBV30 to TRBJ2-5; a weak D match, TRBD2 (6 bases). From germline, CDR1 is GTSNPN and CDR2 SVGIG (reference sequence). V lost 8 bases, J lost 5 bases, and 12 bases lay in between. The CDR3 extends over 11 amino acids. The CDR3 sequence: CAMGTPETQYF. Written as DNA, the CDR3 is TGTGCCATGGGGACTCCGGAGACCCAGTACTTC. The whole variable domain, remainder taken from reference TRBV30 and TRBJ2-5, is SQTIHQWPATLVQPVGSPLSLECTVEGTSNPNLYWYRQAAGRGLQLLFYSVGIGQISSEVPQNLSASRPQDRQFILSSKKLLLSDSGFYLCAMGTPETQYFGPGTRLLVL.

This chain connects TRBV12-3 or TRBV12-4 to TRBJ2-1, with no clear D. V was trimmed by 2 bases and J by 2 bases, leaving 10 bases between them. This CDR3 spans 15 amino acids. CDR3: CASSLSGITYNEQFF. Here the CDR3 DNA reads TGTGCCAGCAGTTTAAGTGGGATCACCTACAATGAGCAGTTCTTC.

This clonotype has more than one count but fewer than ten. This sequence joins TRBV12-3 or TRBV12-4 and TRBJ2-2; TRBD1 matches at 9 bases. V lost 5 bases, J lost 4 bases, and 2 bases stayed unmatched. The CDR3 is 14 residues long. The CDR3 DNA sequence: TGTGCCAGCAGTGGGACAGGGACCACCGGGGAGCTGTTTTTT. It yields the protein CASSGTGTTGELFF.

This sequence joins TRBV6-2 or TRBV6-3 and TRBJ2-1; possibly TRBD1 for D (5 bases). The CDR3 totals 14 residues. Deletions cut 8 bases from V and 4 bases from J, with 15 bases between. Germline V gene lookup returns CDR1 MNHEY and CDR2 SVGEGT. The CDR3 DNA reads TGTGCCAGCCTTACAGGAGACTTATACAATGAGCAGTTCTTC. This encodes CASLTGDLYNEQFF.

The chain combines TRBV5-5 with TRBJ1-1; TRBD1 might be the D (6 bases). The CDR3 has 14 residues. Trimming removed 2 bases at V and 11 bases at J, with 19 bases between. CDR1 is SGHKS, CDR2 YYEKEE, per germline (reference sequence). This chain's CDR3 is CASSFTQGNVVAFF. In DNA, the CDR3 is TGTGCCAGCAGCTTTACCCAGGGGAACGTTGTGGCTTTCTTT.

With regard to this clonotype: The junction differs from germline at one of its ends, possibly a read error. V is TRBV6-5 and J is TRBJ2-4; 9 bases match TRBD1. Germline values: CDR1 MNHEY, CDR2 SVGAGI. This CDR3 has 13 residues. DNA for the CDR3: TGTGCCAGCAGTTACTCGGGGACAGGGATCCGCCACTTC. Encoded protein: CASSYSGTGIRHF.

This clonotype occurred a few times. The chain joins TRBV5-1 to TRBJ2-1; 9 positions agree with TRBD2. Germline V gene data show CDR1 as SGHRS and CDR2 as YFSETQ. There are 15 residues in the CDR3. V lost 7 bases, J lost 8 bases, and 13 bases stayed unmatched. In DNA form, the CDR3 reads TGCGCCAGCTCTAATAGCGGGAGTAGTTTCTATGAGCAGTTCTTC. It is translated as CASSNSGSSFYEQFF.

This rearrangement joins TRBV5-6 to TRBJ2-7; the D is unclear. Germline V gene data show CDR1 as SGHDT and CDR2 as YYEEEE. This CDR3 region has 13 residues. Trimming stripped 2 bases from V and 2 bases from J, with 8 bases between. The CDR3 is CASSFGQPYEQYF. The CDR3 region has the DNA TGTGCCAGCAGCTTCGGGCAGCCCTACGAGCAGTACTTC.

The J gene is TRBJ2-3, the V gene TRBV20-1; 7 bases map to TRBD2. From germline, CDR1 is DFQATT and CDR2 SNEGSKA (reference sequence). There are 16 residues in the CDR3. Unmatched junction bases numbered 8, after V lost 0 bases and J lost 2 bases. The CDR3 region has the DNA TGCAGTGCTAGAGACAAAACTAGCGTTGACACAGATACGCAGTATTTT. This encodes CSARDKTSVDTDTQYF.

The sample holds a few counts of this clonotype. The chain joins TRBV10-3 to TRBJ2-5, with 7 nucleotides matching TRBD2. CDR1 is ENHRY, CDR2 SYGVKD, per germline. The junction had 8 bases not matched to a gene; V was cut back by 3 bases and J by 1 base. This CDR3 spans 16 amino acids. The CDR3 loop reads CAISDAGLGSQETQYF. In DNA, the CDR3 is TGTGCCATCAGTGATGCCGGACTAGGATCCCAAGAGACCCAGTACTTC.

The CDR3 loop reads CSGTSGGTQTYEQYF. As DNA, the CDR3 is TGCAGTGGGACTAGCGGGGGGACCCAAACCTACGAGCAGTACTTC. The genes are TRBV20-1 and TRBJ2-7; TRBD2 matches at 14 bases. Germline CDR1 and CDR2: DFQATT and SNEGSKA (reference sequence). This CDR3 is 15 amino acids long. The ends lost 7 bases at V and 2 bases at J; junction bases unmatched: 7.

The rearrangement links TRBV10-3 to TRBJ2-3, with D perhaps TRBD2 (6 bases). The CDR3 consists of 16 residues. The germline V and J ends were trimmed by 2 bases and 1 base, with 13 bases remaining between them. The germline V gene encodes CDR1 ENHRY and CDR2 SYGVKD. The CDR3 nucleotides read TGTGCCATCAGTGAGAGGAGGGGCAAGGGCACAGATACGCAGTATTTT. Translation gives CAISERRGKGTDTQYF.

The genes are TRBV6-2 or TRBV6-3 and TRBJ2-3; 12 bases fit TRBD2. The CDR3 sequence is 20 residues long. Per the germline V gene, CDR1 is MNHEY and CDR2 is SVGEGT. V dropped 2 bases and J dropped 2; count of bases not matched to a gene: 14. The CDR3, as DNA: TGTGCCAGCAGTTACGGTACTAGCGGGGGGCCGGCTCTCTACACAGATACGCAGTATTTT. It encodes CASSYGTSGGPALYTDTQYF.

This clonotype was picked up a small number of times. The rearrangement uses TRBV5-1 and TRBJ2-7; D remains unclear. Germline assignment: CDR1 SGHRS and CDR2 YFSETQ. The CDR3 totals 13 residues. V was trimmed by 0 bases and J by 7 bases, leaving 11 bases between them. The CDR3 region is CASSLDGTREQYF. For the CDR3, the DNA is TGCGCCAGCAGCTTGGACGGTACGAGGGAGCAGTACTTC.

V is TRBV12-3 or TRBV12-4 and J is TRBJ1-1, with D possibly TRBD1 on 5 matching bases. Trimming left V 6 bases short and J 5 bases short, with 13 bases between. The CDR3 consists of 13 residues. DNA for the CDR3: TGTGCCAGCAGCTGGGGTGGGGCGACTGAAGCTTTCTTT. Residues: CASSWGGATEAFF.

This clonotype was detected a few times. The chain employs TRBV29-1 and TRBJ2-1, with a possible D match to TRBD2 (6 bases). The CDR3 is 14 amino acids. Germline loops: CDR1 SQVTM, CDR2 ANQGSEA. V was pared by 7 bases and J by 3 bases, with 16 bases between. This CDR3 is CSGGGAGLYNEQFF. The DNA of the CDR3 is TGCAGCGGGGGCGGGGCGGGACTCTACAATGAGCAGTTCTTC.

V usage is TRBV20-1 and J usage is TRBJ2-1, with D maybe TRBD1 (6 bases). The CDR3 is 16 residues long. V lost 3 bases to trimming and J lost 0 bases, with 15 bases between them. From germline, CDR1 is DFQATT and CDR2 SNEGSKA (reference sequence). CDR3 sequence (DNA): TGCAGTGCTAGCCCTCCTAGGGGGAGCTCCTACAATGAGCAGTTCTTC. Its protein product is CSASPPRGSSYNEQFF.

This clonotype was observed at least ten times. The chain joins TRBV12-3 or TRBV12-4 to TRBJ2-3; D gene uncertain. The CDR3 is 13 residues long. V was pared by 2 bases and J by 1 base, with 4 bases between. The DNA for the CDR3 is TGTGCCAGCAGTTTACAGGGCACAGATACGCAGTATTTT. Translated, it gives CASSLQGTDTQYF.

This clonotype was detected a few times. The chain uses TRBV12-3 or TRBV12-4 and TRBJ1-1, with 7 bases aligning to TRBD1. This CDR3 contains 14 residues. V shed 6 bases and J 9 bases; nucleotides not matched to a gene: 13. CDR3 in DNA: TGTGCCAGCAGCCTAGCCGGACAGGTGGGGAAAGCTTTCTTT. Its translation is CASSLAGQVGKAFF.

This clonotype turned up a few times. V gene TRBV27 combines with J gene TRBJ2-3; D is uncertain. CDR1 MNHEY and CDR2 SMNVEV come from the germline V gene (reference sequence). Trimming shortened V by 6 bases and J by 1 base, and 11 bases separated the two germline ends. There are 14 residues in the CDR3. CDR3 nucleotide sequence: TGTGCCAGCAGGTTCCGTGGGGGCACAGATACGCAGTATTTT. This encodes CASRFRGGTDTQYF.

This clonotype has a count of ten or more. J is TRBJ2-1 and V is TRBV20-1; the D is unclear. This CDR3 comprises 10 residues. Germline V gene lookup returns CDR1 DFQATT and CDR2 SNEGSKA (reference sequence). Trimming stripped 3 bases from V and 8 bases from J, with 5 bases between. The CDR3, as DNA: TGCAGTGCTAGCCCCCATGAGCAGTTCTTC. Protein sequence: CSASPHEQFF.

V gene TRBV7-9 combines with J gene TRBJ2-5; D is possibly TRBD2 (6 bases). V lost 5 bases to trimming and J lost 1 base, with 17 bases between them. The CDR3 consists of 16 residues. Germline CDR1 is SEHNR and CDR2 is FQNEAQ (reference sequence). CDR3 protein: CASSPWGGRSQETQYF. DNA for the CDR3: TGTGCCAGCAGCCCTTGGGGTGGGAGGAGCCAAGAGACCCAGTACTTC. Combining the CDR3 with reference TRBV7-9 and TRBJ2-5 gives the whole variable domain DTGVSQNPRHKITKRGQNVTFRCDPISEHNRLYWYRQTLGQGPEFLTYFQNEAQLEKSRLLSDRFSAERPKGSFSTLEIQRTEQGDSAMYLCASSPWGGRSQETQYFGPGTRLLVL.

This clonotype was recorded a few times. This sequence joins TRBV12-3 or TRBV12-4 and TRBJ1-2, with D possibly matching TRBD1 (5 bases). The CDR3 contains 13 residues. Trimming removed 6 bases from V and 8 bases from J, with 16 bases in between. The CDR3 protein is CASSPGGVQGYTF. The CDR3 DNA sequence: TGTGCCAGCAGCCCTGGGGGGGTTCAGGGCTACACCTTC.

The chain couples TRBV7-9 to TRBJ2-3, with 9 bases matching TRBD1. The CDR3 consists of 14 residues. In germline, CDR1 is SEHNR, CDR2 FQNEAQ (reference sequence). J was trimmed by 4 bases and V by 5 bases; bases with no gene match: 4. The CDR3 reads CASSTTGGPDTQYF. For the CDR3, the DNA is TGTGCCAGCAGCACCACAGGGGGCCCAGATACGCAGTATTTT.